The 21 T cell receptor beta chains given below trace back to one sample, sequenced in a study of spatial heterogeneity in lung cancer. A single record per CDR3 protein comes from TCRdb applying MiXCR to the 5' RACE reads. The sample consists of fewer than 50,000 distinct CDR3 sequences, approximately 10% of them appearing once. The time point here: blood at routine non-recurrence follow-up after resection. The source was PBMCs, collected at follow-up. The receptors here all came from a female donor with early-stage non-small cell lung cancer.

By proportion, this clonotype is medium-sized. The gene calls are TRBV2 and TRBJ2-3; no definite D call. The V and J ends lost 2 bases and 5 bases respectively, with 5 bases between them. The CDR3 runs to 12 residues. Germline V CDR1 and CDR2: SNHLY, FYNNEI. The CDR3 bases are TGTGCCAGCAGTGAATCAAGAGATACGCAGTATTTT. As protein: CASSESRDTQYF.

In its sample, this clonotype was seen a few times. This chain uses TRBV6-2 or TRBV6-3 with TRBJ2-5; D possibly corresponds to TRBD2 (6 bases). Germline V gene data show CDR1 as MNHEY and CDR2 as SVGEGT. V was pared by 0 bases and J by 5 bases, with 13 bases between. The CDR3 has 15 amino acids. The CDR3 region has the DNA TGTGCCAGCAGTTACTCGAGTGGGGCGGGGGAGACCCAGTACTTC. It specifies CASSYSSGAGETQYF.

This clonotype was observed a few times. The V and J genes are TRBV3-1 and TRBJ1-2, with D maybe TRBD1 (5 bases). The CDR3 is made up of 16 amino acids. Between the trimmed V and J ends, which lost 2 bases and 5 bases, there was a span of 18 bases. CDR1 and CDR2 (germline): LGHDT, YNNKEL (reference sequence). The DNA of the CDR3 is TGTGCCAGCAGCCAAAGGCAGGGAGGATATGGATATGGCTACACCTTC. Its protein product is CASSQRQGGYGYGYTF. The full variable domain, rest sourced from reference TRBV3-1 and TRBJ1-2, is DTAVSQTPKYLVTQMGNDKSIKCEQNLGHDTMYWYKQDSKKFLKIMFSYNNKELIINETVPNRFSPKSPDKAHLNLHINSLELGDSAVYFCASSQRQGGYGYGYTFGSGTRLTVV.

At least ten counts were recorded for this clonotype. The CDR3 region has the DNA TGTGCCAGCAGCTTCGACGGGACAGAGTACGAGCAGTACTTC. It translates to CASSFDGTEYEQYF. This chain links TRBV7-8 with TRBJ2-7; 7 positions agree with TRBD1. J gave up 4 bases and V 3 bases, and 6 bases lay outside the gene matches. The length of the CDR3 is 14 residues. CDR1 is SGHVS, CDR2 FQNEAQ, per germline.

This clonotype was detected a few times. The chain uses TRBV5-1 and TRBJ2-3; D is unclear. The germline V gene has CDR1 SGHRS and CDR2 YFSETQ. The germline V and J ends were trimmed by 0 bases and 0 bases, with 8 bases remaining between them. The CDR3 is 15 amino acids. The CDR3 DNA sequence: TGCGCCAGCAGCTTGGACGGAACTAGCACAGATACGCAGTATTTT. It codes for CASSLDGTSTDTQYF.

The rearrangement uses TRBV28 and TRBJ1-5; TRBD1 is a possible D gene (5 bases). CDR1 is MDHEN and CDR2 is SYDVKM in the germline V gene. With 2 bases removed from V and 7 bases from J, the gap between germline ends came to 12 bases. The CDR3 has 14 residues. This chain's CDR3 is CASSLRGPFQPQHF. DNA for the CDR3: TGTGCCAGCAGTTTAAGGGGCCCTTTCCAGCCCCAGCATTTT.

This clonotype was detected many times. The chain links TRBV20-1 to TRBJ2-1; the D call may be TRBD1 or TRBD2 (6 bases each). Germline values: CDR1 DFQATT, CDR2 SNEGSKA (reference sequence). The V end was cut by 3 bases, the J end by 4 bases, with 13 bases between. There are 14 residues in the CDR3. Written as DNA, the CDR3 is TGCAGTGCTAGTCGTGGGGGGCTATACAATGAGCAGTTCTTC. It is translated as CSASRGGLYNEQFF.

In its sample, this clonotype was seen a few times. The chain joins TRBV10-3 to TRBJ2-7; TRBD2 aligns across 7 bases. Unmatched junction bases numbered 3, after V lost 10 bases and J lost 0 bases. CDR3 size: 12 residues. Germline V CDR1 and CDR2: ENHRY, SYGVKD. The CDR3 spells CATTSDSYEQYF. The CDR3 DNA reads TGTGCCACTACTAGCGACTCCTACGAGCAGTACTTC.

Ten or more counts support this clonotype. V is TRBV5-6 and J is TRBJ1-1, with 12 nucleotides matching TRBD1. V lost 1 base and J lost 1; bases outside the gene matches: 5. CDR3 length: 17 residues. Looked up from germline, CDR1 is SGHDT and CDR2 is YYEEEE. The CDR3 DNA follows: TGTGCCAGCAGCTTGATCGGGACAGGGGGCTGGAACACTGAAGCTTTCTTT. It encodes CASSLIGTGGWNTEAFF.

This clonotype was counted ten times or more. The V and J genes are TRBV5-1 and TRBJ2-2; TRBD1 matches at 8 bases. Trimming at V came to 5 bases and at J to 4 bases, leaving 4 bases not matched to a gene. Germline CDR1 and CDR2: SGHRS and YFSETQ. CDR3 size: 14 residues. The CDR3 nucleotides read TGCGCCAGCAGTCCCGGACAGGGCACCGGGGAGCTGTTTTTT. Translation gives CASSPGQGTGELFF. The variable domain in full, with the rest retrieved from reference TRBV5-1 and TRBJ2-2, is KAGVTQTPRYLIKTRGQQVTLSCSPISGHRSVSWYQQTPGQGLQFLFEYFSETQRNKGNFPGRFSGRQFSNSRSEMNVSTLELGDSALYLCASSPGQGTGELFFGEGSRLTVL.

This chain links TRBV19 with TRBJ2-1; 7 nucleotides line up with TRBD1. V gave up 0 bases and J gave up 3 bases; unmatched junction bases: 5. CDR3 length: 16 residues. Germline V lookup: CDR1 LNHDA, CDR2 SQIVND (reference sequence). CDR3 nucleotide sequence: TGTGCCAGTAGTATAGAGACAGGGTCCTTCTACAATGAGCAGTTCTTC. Translation: CASSIETGSFYNEQFF.

The V gene is TRBV6-1, the J gene TRBJ2-7, with 9 bases that match TRBD1. V trimming: 5 bases; J trimming: 5 bases; junction bases outside the gene matches: 4. The CDR3 sequence is 13 residues long. Germline V CDR1 and CDR2: MNHNS, SASEGT. The CDR3 loop reads CASSWDRENEQYF. In DNA form, the CDR3 reads TGTGCCAGCAGTTGGGACAGGGAGAACGAGCAGTACTTC.

This clonotype showed up many times. V is TRBV28 and J is TRBJ1-1, with D unresolved. From germline, CDR1 is MDHEN and CDR2 SYDVKM. The ends were cut back, 10 bases at V and 2 bases at J, with 14 bases in the middle. This CDR3 spans 13 amino acids. This CDR3 reads CATEGFDNTEAFF. As DNA, the CDR3 is TGTGCCACCGAGGGATTTGATAACACTGAAGCTTTCTTT.

This clonotype showed up many times. This chain connects TRBV9 to TRBJ2-6; possibly TRBD1 or TRBD2 for D (6 bases each). This CDR3 is built from 17 residues. Germline V lookup: CDR1 SGDLS, CDR2 YYNGEE. V was cut by 1 base and J by 1 base, with 12 bases left in between. The CDR3 here is CASSVRGVKSGANVLTF. The CDR3 region has the DNA TGTGCCAGCAGCGTAAGGGGGGTTAAGTCTGGGGCCAACGTCCTGACTTTC.

This chain links TRBV5-1 with TRBJ2-5; 7 bases align to TRBD1. Germline V gives CDR1 SGHRS, CDR2 YFSETQ. V dropped 3 bases and J dropped 5; count of bases not matched to a gene: 7. The CDR3 is 14 amino acids. Written as DNA, the CDR3 is TGCGCCAGCAGCTCCCCCGAAGGGGGCGAGACCCAGTACTTC. Its protein product is CASSSPEGGETQYF.

In its sample, this clonotype was seen a few times. The chain employs TRBV6-1 and TRBJ1-1; D remains unclear. The CDR3 length is 11 residues. Trimming removed 4 bases from V and 6 bases from J, with 6 bases in between. Germline CDR1 and CDR2: MNHNS and SASEGT. CDR3 in DNA: TGTGCCAGCAGTGCACAAGCTGAAGCTTTCTTT. This encodes CASSAQAEAFF.

This clonotype was picked up many times. This chain connects TRBV12-3 or TRBV12-4 to TRBJ1-2; D unclear. This CDR3 has 14 residues. V lost 4 bases and J 7 bases, leaving 16 bases between the germline ends. In DNA form, the CDR3 reads TGTGCCAGCAGTTCGATCCGGGGTGTAACTGGCTACACCTTC. The encoded protein is CASSSIRGVTGYTF.

This clonotype was recorded a few times. This chain links TRBV7-2 with TRBJ2-7; 7 bases are a match to TRBD1. This CDR3 is built from 15 residues. The V gene's germline CDR1 is SGHTA and CDR2 FQGNSA. The ends lost 4 bases at V and 1 base at J; junction bases unmatched: 7. The CDR3 DNA reads as TGTGCCAGCAGCTACTCCGGGACAGTTTCCTACGAGCAGTACTTC. Protein product: CASSYSGTVSYEQYF.

This clonotype has ten or more counts. The chain couples TRBV18 to TRBJ2-2; D may be TRBD1 (6 bases). The germline V and J ends were trimmed by 1 base and 1 base, with 10 bases remaining between them. Germline loops: CDR1 KGHSH, CDR2 LQKENI. This CDR3 has 16 amino acids. The CDR3 DNA follows: TGTGCCAGCTCACCACTGGCAGGGGTGAACACCGGGGAGCTGTTTTTT. It codes for CASSPLAGVNTGELFF. The entire variable domain, with the rest obtained from reference TRBV18 and TRBJ2-2, is as follows: NAGVMQNPRHLVRRRGQEARLRCSPMKGHSHVYWYRQLPEEGLKFMVYLQKENIIDESGMPKERFSAEFPKEGPSILRIQQVVRGDSAAYFCASSPLAGVNTGELFFGEGSRLTVL.

This clonotype turned up a few times. The chain is built from TRBV7-8 and TRBJ2-3; no clear D gene. Per germline, CDR1 SGHVS and CDR2 FQNEAQ. The germline V and J ends were trimmed by 8 bases and 3 bases, with 12 bases remaining between them. This CDR3 has 13 amino acids. CDR3 amino acids: CASVFQKTDTQYF. The CDR3 region has the DNA TGTGCCAGCGTTTTCCAGAAGACAGATACGCAGTATTTT.

This clonotype showed up just a few times. V usage is TRBV11-2 and J usage is TRBJ2-7; D is unresolved. This CDR3 region has 14 residues. Looked up from germline, CDR1 is SGHAT and CDR2 is FQNNGV. Trimming removed 5 bases at V and 3 bases at J, with 14 bases between. The CDR3 here is CASSPTRVNYEQYF. In DNA, the CDR3 is TGTGCCAGCAGCCCCACCCGGGTGAACTACGAGCAGTACTTC.